The clone carrying this T cell receptor beta chain has just a few counts. Its specificity is not known. The CDR3 contains 16 residues. Trimming removed 6 bases at V and 3 bases at J, with 17 bases between. Per germline, CDR1 MDHEN and CDR2 SYDVKM. These data belong to a study of immune cell composition in non-small cell lung cancer. About the study: Tumours were mainly lung adenocarcinoma or squamous cell carcinoma.

The normal lung sample lay at least 3 cm, and maximally far, from the tumour. Using immunoSEQ multiplex PCR, the repertoire was profiled, and TCRdb retains in-frame clones only, with some absent. The sample consists of 6,200 or so clones, roughly 80% of them appearing once. Study findings and constraints: Squamous carcinomas (about 75%) more often had tumour-associated clones >0.5% than adenocarcinomas (33%).

The chain carries TRBV28 and TRBJ1-4, with D unresolved. This receptor was identified in a human donor with non-small cell lung cancer. The sample was non-adjacent lung tissue. The CDR3 is CASRHPMRVANEKLFF. CDR3 nucleotide sequence: TGTGCCAGCAGACACCCGATGAGGGTTGCTAATGAAAAACTGTTTTTT.